The 8 T cell receptor beta chains in this list originate from one sample, sequenced in a study of T-cell memory formation after mild COVID-19. TCRdb reanalysed the 5' RACE reads using MiXCR and keeps one entry per CDR3 protein. The sample lists some 180,000 distinct CDR3 sequences; around 13% were seen once. The sample comprised PBMCs or a T cell subset sorted from them (not recorded which). These receptors all come from a man aged 18 to 30 who had mild COVID-19 (a few samples of this study predate the infection). Cell type and time point are not known.

This chain uses TRBV6-1 with TRBJ2-3; D unclear. V was clipped by 4 bases and J by 9 bases, with 8 bases between them. The CDR3 runs to 11 residues. Germline lookup yields CDR1 MNHNS and CDR2 SASEGT. CDR3 protein: CASSVVVTQYF. The DNA for the CDR3 is TGTGCCAGCAGTGTTGTGGTAACGCAGTATTTT.

The sample holds a few counts of this clonotype. This chain connects TRBV10-2 to TRBJ1-5, with D unclear. V was pared by 3 bases and J by 0 bases, with 6 bases between. Per germline, CDR1 WSHSY and CDR2 SAAADI. The CDR3 length is 14 residues. The CDR3 spells CASSDSHSNQPQHF. The DNA of the CDR3 is TGCGCCAGCAGTGACAGTCATAGCAATCAGCCCCAGCATTTT.

This chain uses TRBV7-2 with TRBJ1-2; D unclear. Germline loops: CDR1 SGHTA, CDR2 FQGNSA. The CDR3 is made up of 13 amino acids. Trimming pared 5 bases from V and 5 bases from J, leaving 12 bases between. CDR3 amino acids: CASSPGPTYGYTF. The CDR3, as DNA: TGTGCCAGCAGCCCGGGCCCTACTTATGGCTACACCTTC.

V gene TRBV30 combines with J gene TRBJ1-2; D is perhaps TRBD1 (6 bases). Trimming removed 0 bases at V and 5 bases at J, with 10 bases between. The CDR3 is 13 amino acids. Germline CDR1 GTSNPN, CDR2 SVGIG (reference sequence). In DNA, the CDR3 is TGTGCCTGGAGTGTACAGGGAATATATGGCTACACCTTC. Translating it yields CAWSVQGIYGYTF.

V gene TRBV20-1 combines with J gene TRBJ1-1; 7 bases fit TRBD1. This CDR3 is built from 12 residues. The V segment lost 2 bases and the J segment 7 bases; nucleotides outside the gene matches: 4. From germline, CDR1 is DFQATT and CDR2 SNEGSKA (reference sequence). CDR3 residues: CSARTGQYEAFF. The CDR3 nucleotides are TGCAGTGCTAGAACGGGACAGTATGAAGCTTTCTTT.

This clonotype was seen repeatedly, ten times or more. The CDR3 region is CASSLVGGWNEQFF. Here the CDR3 DNA reads TGTGCCAGCAGCTTAGTTGGAGGGTGGAATGAGCAGTTCTTC. V usage is TRBV7-9 and J usage is TRBJ2-1, with TRBD2 as a possible D gene (6 bases). The V end lost 1 base, the J end lost 7 bases, and 11 bases lay between the germline ends. CDR3 size: 14 residues. Germline V gene data show CDR1 as SEHNR and CDR2 as FQNEAQ (reference sequence).

This clonotype showed up many times. This sequence joins TRBV7-7 and TRBJ2-3; no definite D call. Trimming removed 3 bases at V and 2 bases at J, with 6 bases between. Germline V CDR1 and CDR2: SSHAT, FNYEAQ (reference sequence). This CDR3 has 13 residues. The DNA of the CDR3 is TGTGCCAGCAGCTTGAGCCACACAGATACGCAGTATTTT. It specifies CASSLSHTDTQYF.

The V call is TRBV29-1, the J call TRBJ2-2; 10 bases fit TRBD1. The CDR3 is 12 amino acids. Germline V gives CDR1 SQVTM, CDR2 ANQGSEA. Trimming took 6 bases from V and 6 from J; bases not matched to a gene: 1. Here the CDR3 DNA reads TGCAGCGTCGGACAGGGGGCCGGGGAGCTGTTTTTT. Protein sequence: CSVGQGAGELFF.